Below are 24 T cell receptor beta chains sequenced from a single sample in a study of CD8 T cells in ankylosing spondylitis. Study outcomes and limitations: Blood of patients with ankylosing spondylitis appeared to be characterized by a TCR beta motif of several highly homologous variants.

These receptors are not linked to any known antigen. Each CDR3 protein is one row after TCRdb ran MiXCR on the 5' RACE reads. The profile covers about 400,000 distinct CDR3 sequences, with about a fifth appearing a single time and roughly a sixth taken by the ten largest. The sample was blood, either unsorted or a sorted T cell fraction (not recorded which). These receptors were collected from a male donor with ankylosing spondylitis.

The sample holds a few counts of this clonotype. This chain links TRBV24-1 with TRBJ2-5; 9 bases fit TRBD2. Germline CDR1 and CDR2: KGHDR and SFDVKD. CDR3 size: 14 residues. V was pared by 3 bases and J by 6 bases, with 4 bases of the junction left unmatched. The CDR3 nucleotides are TGTGCCACCAGTGATGGGACTAGCTGGAAGACCCAGTACTTC. It codes for CATSDGTSWKTQYF.

The rearrangement uses TRBV30 and TRBJ1-1, with D perhaps matching TRBD1 (5 bases). The germline V and J ends were trimmed by 5 bases and 1 base, with 8 bases remaining between them. The CDR3 has 12 amino acids. CDR1 and CDR2 from the germline V gene are GTSNPN and SVGIG (reference sequence). Here the CDR3 reads CAWRQTNTEAFF. For the CDR3, the DNA is TGTGCCTGGCGACAGACGAACACTGAAGCTTTCTTT.

The chain carries TRBV12-5 and TRBJ1-1; maybe TRBD1 (5 bases). V lost 2 bases, J lost 0 bases, and 10 bases lay in between. The CDR3 runs to 15 residues. Germline V CDR1 and CDR2: LGHNT, FRNRAP. The CDR3 here is CASGLLGGLNTEAFF. The CDR3 nucleotides read TGTGCTAGTGGTTTGCTTGGGGGTTTGAACACTGAAGCTTTCTTT.

The chain combines TRBV7-2 with TRBJ2-7, with a tentative D call TRBD1 (6 bases). This CDR3 comprises 16 residues. V was trimmed by 1 base and J by 6 bases, leaving 19 bases between them. Germline-derived CDR1 and CDR2 are SGHTA and FQGNSA. CDR3 amino acids: CASSLGWGRGVFEQYF. In DNA, the CDR3 is TGTGCCAGCAGCTTAGGATGGGGCAGGGGTGTATTCGAGCAGTACTTC.

The J gene is TRBJ2-5, the V gene TRBV12-3 or TRBV12-4; D might be TRBD1 (5 bases). The V end was cut by 6 bases, the J end by 0 bases, with 11 bases between. The length of the CDR3 is 14 residues. The CDR3 DNA sequence: TGTGCCAGCAGACCGACAGAGTACCAAGAGACCCAGTACTTC. This translates into CASRPTEYQETQYF.

The chain is built from TRBV29-1 and TRBJ2-7, with D possibly matching TRBD2 (6 bases). CDR1 is SQVTM and CDR2 is ANQGSEA in the germline V gene. Trimming pared 7 bases from V and 2 bases from J, leaving 21 bases between. The CDR3 is made up of 15 amino acids. CDR3 sequence (DNA): TGCAGCGCTGTGCGGGAAGCAGGGACCCCCTACGAGCAGTACTTC. Its protein is CSAVREAGTPYEQYF.

This clonotype has ten or more counts. The V gene is TRBV7-9, the J gene TRBJ2-7; D perhaps matches TRBD2 (7 bases). Trimming took off 1 base at V and 7 bases at J, with 17 bases between the two ends. The CDR3 is 15 residues long. Germline V lookup: CDR1 SEHNR, CDR2 FQNEAQ (reference sequence). This CDR3 reads CASSLDYGGGGEQYF. The CDR3 DNA follows: TGTGCCAGCAGCTTAGATTATGGAGGGGGAGGGGAGCAGTACTTC. Complete variable domain (other parts from reference TRBV7-9 and TRBJ2-7): DTGVSQNPRHKITKRGQNVTFRCDPISEHNRLYWYRQTLGQGPEFLTYFQNEAQLEKSRLLSDRFSAERPKGSFSTLEIQRTEQGDSAMYLCASSLDYGGGGEQYFGPGTRLTVT.

This clonotype was seen repeatedly, ten times or more. The chain uses TRBV9 and TRBJ1-1, with D unclear. Germline lookup yields CDR1 SGDLS and CDR2 YYNGEE. The ends were cut back, 1 base at V and 7 bases at J, with 14 bases in the middle. This CDR3 has 14 amino acids. Written as DNA, the CDR3 is TGTGCCAGCAGCGTAACTGATGGACGGGGTGAAGCTTTCTTT. Amino acid sequence: CASSVTDGRGEAFF.

This clonotype was counted between two and nine times. This chain links TRBV20-1 with TRBJ2-7, with a tentative D call TRBD1 (7 bases). The germline CDR1 and CDR2 sequences are DFQATT and SNEGSKA (reference sequence). The CDR3 is made up of 12 amino acids. Deletions cut 6 bases from V and 2 bases from J, with 11 bases between. The DNA for the CDR3 is TGCAGTGCCAGGGGGGACACCTACGAGCAGTACTTC. Translated: CSARGDTYEQYF.

This clonotype appeared a few times. This chain joins TRBV7-2 and TRBJ2-5, with 9 bases aligning to TRBD2. Germline assignment: CDR1 SGHTA and CDR2 FQGNSA. The CDR3 totals 15 residues. V shed 1 base and J 5 bases; nucleotides not matched to a gene: 5. The CDR3 DNA sequence: TGTGCCAGCAGCTTAGGAAGCGGGAGGTGGGAGACCCAGTACTTC. Amino acid sequence: CASSLGSGRWETQYF.

This clonotype was seen a handful of times. CDR3 sequence reads: CASRERSYEQYF. DNA of the CDR3: TGTGCCAGCAGGGAAAGATCCTACGAGCAGTACTTC. The V gene is TRBV6-2 or TRBV6-3, the J gene TRBJ2-7, with D unresolved. Deletions cut 6 bases from V and 1 base from J, with 7 bases between. Germline V gene sequence: CDR1 MNHEY, CDR2 SVGEGT. The CDR3 consists of 12 residues.

This clonotype appeared a few times. The chain uses TRBV7-9 and TRBJ1-1; TRBD1 is a possible D gene (6 bases). The CDR3 has 13 residues. Germline V gene sequence: CDR1 SEHNR, CDR2 FQNEAQ (reference sequence). V was pared by 1 base and J by 8 bases, with 11 bases between. The CDR3 nucleotides are TGTGCCAGCAGCTTAGAGGTACAGGGCGAAGCTTTCTTT. Its protein product is CASSLEVQGEAFF.

This clonotype came up many times. This chain links TRBV29-1 with TRBJ2-2; D may be TRBD1 (6 bases). Trimming took 6 bases from V and 3 from J, leaving 17 bases between them. This CDR3 has 15 amino acids. In germline, CDR1 is SQVTM, CDR2 ANQGSEA. The CDR3 spells CSVSTRGGDTGELFF. The CDR3 DNA follows: TGCAGCGTGTCTACTAGAGGGGGAGACACCGGGGAGCTGTTTTTT.

The genes are TRBV7-8 and TRBJ1-5; no clear D. CDR1 and CDR2 (germline): SGHVS, FQNEAQ. The V gene lost 0 bases and the J gene lost 4 bases, with 7 bases spanning the gap. The CDR3 extends over 14 amino acids. The CDR3 here is CASSLARVNQPQHF. The DNA of the CDR3 is TGTGCCAGCAGCTTAGCCCGAGTTAATCAGCCCCAGCATTTT.

This clonotype was observed a few times. The chain is built from TRBV2 and TRBJ2-3; D is undetermined. The CDR3 is 12 residues long. From germline, CDR1 is SNHLY and CDR2 FYNNEI. The germline V and J ends were trimmed by 8 bases and 2 bases, with 8 bases remaining between them. The CDR3 DNA reads as TGTGCCAGCCGACGGGTCACAGATACGCAGTATTTT. Protein product: CASRRVTDTQYF.

A few counts support this clonotype. This chain uses TRBV5-8 with TRBJ2-7; D not resolved. The CDR3 has 15 amino acids. Trimming took 1 base from V and 2 from J, leaving 13 bases between them. The V gene's germline CDR1 is SGHTS and CDR2 YDEGEE. CDR3 amino acids: CASSLPPGAAYEQYF. For the CDR3, the DNA is TGTGCCAGCAGCTTGCCCCCAGGCGCTGCCTACGAGCAGTACTTC.

This clonotype was detected a few times. This chain joins TRBV20-1 and TRBJ2-4, with 7 bases that match TRBD1. The CDR3 runs 16 residues. Germline CDR1 is DFQATT and CDR2 is SNEGSKA (reference sequence). J was trimmed by 6 bases and V by 0 bases; bases with no gene match: 11. This CDR3 is CSARDLDRAFGNIQYF. Here the CDR3 DNA reads TGCAGTGCTAGAGACCTTGACAGGGCCTTCGGAAACATTCAGTACTTC.

This clonotype was seen more than once but under ten times. The gene calls are TRBV7-2 and TRBJ2-7; no reliable D call. This CDR3 region has 12 residues. V lost 5 bases and J lost 7, with 12 bases in between. Germline CDR1 reads SGHTA; CDR2 reads FQGNSA. The CDR3 coding sequence is TGTGCCAGCAGCCATTCATGGGGTGAGCAGTACTTC. This translates into CASSHSWGEQYF.

The table lists this clonotype with a few counts. CDR3 protein: CASSLAGQGNTGELFF. The CDR3 DNA reads TGCGCCAGCAGCTTGGCGGGACAGGGCAACACCGGGGAGCTGTTTTTT. The chain couples TRBV5-1 to TRBJ2-2; 9 bases align to TRBD1. The CDR3 consists of 16 residues. V was clipped by 0 bases and J by 2 bases; unmatched bases: 2. In germline, CDR1 is SGHRS, CDR2 YFSETQ.

In this sample, this clonotype turned up a few times. The chain carries TRBV18 and TRBJ2-3; perhaps TRBD2 as D (5 bases). The V gene's germline CDR1 is KGHSH and CDR2 LQKENI. This CDR3 comprises 16 residues. V shed 5 bases and J shed 7 bases, with 22 bases lying between them. The chain's CDR3 is CASSSLPPGIENTQYF. As DNA, the CDR3 is TGTGCCAGCTCATCTCTACCCCCCGGGATTGAGAATACGCAGTATTTT.

This clonotype appeared a few times. The CDR3: CASSLLFQYSQETQYF. The CDR3 nucleotides are TGTGCCAGCAGCTTACTCTTCCAGTACTCTCAAGAGACCCAGTACTTC. The chain links TRBV7-9 to TRBJ2-5; D gene unclear. CDR3 size: 16 residues. CDR1 and CDR2 from the germline V gene are SEHNR and FQNEAQ (reference sequence). The germline V and J ends were trimmed by 2 bases and 2 bases, with 15 bases remaining between them. The full variable domain, its missing parts supplied by reference TRBV7-9 and TRBJ2-5, is DTGVSQNPRHKITKRGQNVTFRCDPISEHNRLYWYRQTLGQGPEFLTYFQNEAQLEKSRLLSDRFSAERPKGSFSTLEIQRTEQGDSAMYLCASSLLFQYSQETQYFGPGTRLLVL.

J is TRBJ2-2 and V is TRBV28, with 10 bases that match TRBD2. CDR3 size: 16 residues. CDR1 MDHEN and CDR2 SYDVKM come from the germline V gene. Trimming at V came to 5 bases and at J to 7 bases, leaving 10 bases not matched to a gene. The CDR3 bases are TGTGCCAGCAGTGTCACGAGGAGGACTAGCGGCGGGGAGCTGTTTTTT. Protein product: CASSVTRRTSGGELFF.

The gene calls are TRBV28 and TRBJ2-7; D is unclear. The CDR3 contains 11 residues. The V gene lost 9 bases and the J gene lost 2 bases, with 8 bases spanning the gap. Germline V gene data show CDR1 as MDHEN and CDR2 as SYDVKM. CDR3 region: CASGPTYEQYF. CDR3 DNA sequence: TGTGCCAGTGGACCCACCTACGAGCAGTACTTC.

V gene TRBV20-1 combines with J gene TRBJ1-1; 9 bases are a match to TRBD1. The CDR3 sequence is 13 residues long. Germline V gives CDR1 DFQATT, CDR2 SNEGSKA (reference sequence). The CDR3 spells CSLTGGIGTEAFF. The CDR3 nucleotides are TGCAGCCTTACAGGGGGCATCGGCACTGAAGCTTTCTTT.